One and the same sample provided the 8 T cell receptor beta chains below, sequenced in a study of T cells in Graves' hyperthyroidism and ophthalmopathy (dated by TCRdb to the late 2010s). The library came from multiplex PCR. The sequencing machine was an Illumina HiSeq 2000. The TCR beta CDR3 regions were amplified from RNA transcripts. For the first round of RT-PCR on the TCR CDR3, the HTBI primer set was used together with the Qiagen OneStep RT-PCR kit. The public reads were reanalyzed by TCRdb: fastp trimming at Q25, MiXCR alignment, in-frame beta chains only. Entries are consolidated by CDR3 protein sequence, retaining the most common genes and DNA. This sample has 600,000 or so distinct CDR3 sequences in its table, and approximately 44% of those were observed once. 6.5% to 9% of the sample belongs to the ten largest clones. The sample consisted of peripheral blood or thyroid tissue (not recorded which). The receptors were sampled from a woman aged 18-29 years with Graves' hyperthyroidism. Donor details come from another sample of the same person, matched by shared clones.

This clonotype was seen repeatedly, ten times or more. This chain joins TRBV6-1 and TRBJ1-2; unclear D gene. V lost 3 bases, J lost 5 bases, and 7 bases lay in between. The length of the CDR3 is 12 residues. The germline V gene encodes CDR1 MNHNS and CDR2 SASEGT. The CDR3 nucleotides are TGTGCCAGCAGTGAGAACTCATATGGCTACACCTTC. Translated: CASSENSYGYTF.

The V and J genes are TRBV7-2 and TRBJ1-2, with TRBD1 identical over 10 bases. Germline V gene lookup returns CDR1 SGHTA and CDR2 FQGNSA. V dropped 3 bases and J dropped 6; count of bases not matched to a gene: 7. CDR3 length: 15 residues. CDR3 nucleotides: TGTGCCAGCAGCTTGGGCGGGACAGGGGCGGATGGCTACACCTTC. Its translation is CASSLGGTGADGYTF.

This clonotype was observed many times. This rearrangement joins TRBV7-2 to TRBJ2-2; D not certain. The V end lost 2 bases, the J end lost 7 bases, and 8 bases lay between the germline ends. This CDR3 has 13 amino acids. The V gene's germline CDR1 is SGHTA and CDR2 FQGNSA. The CDR3 reads CASSLYSSGELFF. The CDR3 coding sequence is TGTGCCAGCAGCTTATACTCGAGCGGGGAGCTGTTTTTT.

This clonotype was observed at least ten times. The gene calls are TRBV10-3 and TRBJ2-5; D not certain. This CDR3 has 17 residues. V was pared by 0 bases and J by 2 bases, with 16 bases between. From germline, CDR1 is ENHRY and CDR2 SYGVKD. The CDR3 DNA reads TGTGCCATCAGTGAGTCGGTCAGCCCAACGACTCAAGAGACCCAGTACTTC. It encodes CAISESVSPTTQETQYF.

This sequence joins TRBV5-1 and TRBJ2-7; 11 bases map to TRBD2. The CDR3 sequence is 15 residues long. CDR1 is SGHRS, CDR2 YFSETQ, per germline. The junction had 5 bases not matched to a gene; V was cut back by 0 bases and J by 6 bases. CDR3 in amino acids: CASSLGTSGPGEQYF. CDR3 nucleotide sequence: TGCGCCAGCAGCTTGGGGACTAGCGGGCCCGGCGAGCAGTACTTC.

In this sample, this clonotype turned up many times. The chain employs TRBV15 and TRBJ2-5; 8 nucleotides line up with TRBD1. V was clipped by 4 bases and J by 3 bases; unmatched bases: 4. Looked up from germline, CDR1 is LNHNV and CDR2 is YYDKDF (reference sequence). CDR3 size: 14 residues. Here the CDR3 reads CATSTRTGKETQYF. The CDR3 DNA reads TGTGCCACCAGCACTAGGACAGGGAAAGAGACCCAGTACTTC. The complete variable domain, with remaining parts taken from reference TRBV15 and TRBJ2-5, reads DAMVIQNPRYQVTQFGKPVTLSCSQTLNHNVMYWYQQKSSQAPKLLFHYYDKDFNNEADTPDNFQSRRPNTSFCFLDIRSPGLGDTAMYLCATSTRTGKETQYFGPGTRLLVL.

The chain joins TRBV5-1 to TRBJ1-4; D is ambiguous. The V end lost 4 bases, the J end lost 0 bases, and 10 bases lay between the germline ends. The CDR3 runs 15 residues. Germline assignment: CDR1 SGHRS and CDR2 YFSETQ. The CDR3 region is CASSRTDPTNEKLFF. DNA for the CDR3: TGCGCCAGCAGCCGCACGGACCCAACTAATGAAAAACTGTTTTTT.

The chain joins TRBV29-1 to TRBJ1-2, with a tentative D call TRBD1 (6 bases). The CDR3 length is 11 residues. V lost 8 bases, J lost 8 bases, and 15 bases lay in between. Germline V gene sequence: CDR1 SQVTM, CDR2 ANQGSEA. CDR3 residues: CSRVGGWGYTF. CDR3 nucleotide sequence: TGCAGCAGAGTGGGGGGCTGGGGCTACACCTTC.